This TCR beta chain was retrieved from a study of technical replicates of blood from several donors. Looked up from germline, CDR1 is SGHAT and CDR2 is FQNNGV. CDR3 length equals 13 residues. V was clipped by 3 bases and J by 3 bases, with 8 bases between them. Assay used: immunoSEQ multiplex PCR; TCRdb lists only in-frame clones, some missing. The sample has about 76,000 clones; around 97% are singletons. This chain joins TRBV11-2 and TRBJ1-1, with D unclear. This TCR came from a human donor in good health. Material for sequencing was T cells isolated from PBMCs. CDR3 sequence reads: CASSFDRDTEAFF. CDR3 coding DNA: TGTGCCAGCAGCTTCGACCGGGACACTGAAGCTTTCTTT. The full variable domain, completed using reference TRBV11-2 and TRBJ1-1, is EAGVAQSPRYKIIEKRQSVAFWCNPISGHATLYWYQQILGQGPKLLIQFQNNGVVDDSQLPKDRFSAERLKGVDSTLKIQPAKLEDSAVYLCASSFDRDTEAFFGQGTRLTVV.